This TCR beta chain was identified in a study of regulatory T cells in long-lasting Graves disease. Regarding time point: newly diagnosed GD, antithyroid drugs for less than 3 months. PBMC-derived RNA was used for the TCR library. With iRepertoire HTBI primers and Arm-PCR of CDR3 regions, TCR beta libraries were built. Authors' data handling: Samples jointly harbored roughly 60 TRBV and about 15 TRBJ segments. TCRdb re-called the multiplex PCR reads through MiXCR, storing one row per CDR3 protein. V and J calls and clone size were set by TCRdb, not the authors. The sample contains hundreds of thousands of distinct CDR3 sequences, 15% of which appear only once. This CDR3 contains 17 residues. Germline V gene data show CDR1 as MGHRA and CDR2 as YSYEKL. The V end lost 0 bases, the J end lost 0 bases, and 12 bases lay between the germline ends. The sample was also linked to a second study, of T cells in Graves' hyperthyroidism and ophthalmopathy. That source adds: When the TCR CDR3 underwent first-round RT-PCR, the HTBI primer set was used.

The sample consisted of peripheral blood mononuclear cells (PBMCs), taken at new diagnosis, from a patient treated with antithyroid drugs. The chain has TRBV4-1 and TRBJ2-1; D perhaps matches TRBD1 (5 bases). The origin of this receptor is a woman in her thirties or forties with Graves disease. The CDR3 DNA is TGCGCCAGCAGCCAAGATTGGGGCACCCTCTCCTACAATGAGCAGTTCTTC. Encoded protein: CASSQDWGTLSYNEQFF.